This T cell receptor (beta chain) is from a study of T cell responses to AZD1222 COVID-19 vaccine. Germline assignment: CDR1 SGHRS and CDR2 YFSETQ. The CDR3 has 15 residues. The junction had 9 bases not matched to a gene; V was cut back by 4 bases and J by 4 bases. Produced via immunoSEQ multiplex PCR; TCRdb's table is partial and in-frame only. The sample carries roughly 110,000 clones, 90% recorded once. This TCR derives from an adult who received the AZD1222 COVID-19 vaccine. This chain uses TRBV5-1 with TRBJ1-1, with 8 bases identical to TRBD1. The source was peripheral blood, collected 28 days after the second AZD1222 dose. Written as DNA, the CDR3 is TGCGCCAGCAGCGGGACAGGTGGTGGGGGCACTGAAGCTTTCTTT. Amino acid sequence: CASSGTGGGGTEAFF.